A single sample is the source of the 17 T cell receptor beta chains below, sequenced in a study of sequential checkpoint blockade in melanoma. This sample's treatment: randomized to nivolumab then ipilimumab (arm A) or the reverse (arm B). Assay used: immunoSEQ multiplex PCR; TCRdb lists only in-frame clones, some missing. The sample lists roughly 7,000 clones; over 25% were seen once. The specimen comprised tumor tissue (inferred from file names), sampled from a patient given nivolumab and ipilimumab in sequence. The source of these receptors is a human donor with melanoma.

This chain connects TRBV18 to TRBJ1-5, with D possibly TRBD1 on 5 matching bases. Between the trimmed V and J ends, which lost 3 bases and 7 bases, there was a span of 13 bases. This CDR3 region has 14 residues. Germline assignment: CDR1 KGHSH and CDR2 LQKENI. The CDR3 DNA reads TGTGCCAGCTCACCTGCGAGGGGCGGACAGCCCCAGCATTTT. It is translated as CASSPARGGQPQHF.

V is TRBV10-2 and J is TRBJ2-7; the D is unclear. V lost 1 base and J lost 2, with 6 bases in between. From germline, CDR1 is WSHSY and CDR2 SAAADI. This CDR3 spans 13 amino acids. The CDR3 here is CASSEFGAYEQYF. As DNA, the CDR3 is TGCGCCAGCAGTGAGTTTGGTGCCTACGAGCAGTACTTC.

This clone was seen only a few times. The chain joins TRBV18 to TRBJ2-3; D is unclear. This CDR3 has 13 residues. V lost 3 bases and J 2 bases, leaving 6 bases between the germline ends. Germline CDR1 and CDR2: KGHSH and LQKENI. The CDR3 loop is CASSPEITDTQYF. The CDR3 coding sequence is TGTGCCAGCTCACCGGAAATCACAGATACGCAGTATTTT.

This clone was counted between two and nine times. CDR3 sequence reads: CASSSQGASSTYEQYF. The CDR3 nucleotides are TGTGCCAGCAGCTCACAGGGGGCCTCCTCTACCTACGAGCAGTACTTC. The J gene is TRBJ2-7, the V gene TRBV7-6; 9 nucleotides line up with TRBD1. The CDR3 extends over 16 amino acids. V shed 4 bases, J shed 2 bases, and the junction held 9 bases outside the gene matches. Germline loops: CDR1 SGHVS, CDR2 FNYEAQ.

This clone came up a few times. The chain has TRBV9 and TRBJ1-1; D unclear. This CDR3 has 15 residues. Germline V lookup: CDR1 SGDLS, CDR2 YYNGEE. V was shortened by 0 bases and J by 1 base, with 10 bases between the two germline ends. The DNA of the CDR3 is TGTGCCAGCAGCGTAGACGGGCATTCGAACACTGAAGCTTTCTTT. Protein sequence: CASSVDGHSNTEAFF.

This clone rates as medium-sized. The V call is TRBV28, the J call TRBJ1-1; the D gene is possibly TRBD1 (6 bases). The V and J ends lost 2 bases and 4 bases respectively, with 17 bases between them. The CDR3 spans 16 residues. CDR1 and CDR2 from the germline V gene are MDHEN and SYDVKM. For the CDR3, the DNA is TGTGCCAGCAGTTTAAGTAGGGGGTCGGTCGGCACTGAAGCTTTCTTT. It yields the protein CASSLSRGSVGTEAFF. Full variable domain (remainder filled in from reference TRBV28 and TRBJ1-1): DVKVTQSSRYLVKRTGEKVFLECVQDMDHENMFWYRQDPGLGLRLIYFSYDVKMKEKGDIPEGYSVSREKKERFSLILESASTNQTSMYLCASSLSRGSVGTEAFFGQGTRLTVV.

This clone is medium-sized in the sample. The V gene is TRBV6-8, the J gene TRBJ1-1; TRBD1 aligns across 9 bases. CDR1 is MNHGY, CDR2 SAAAGT, per germline. The CDR3 length is 12 residues. V lost 10 bases and J lost 7; bases outside the gene matches: 7. The CDR3 DNA reads TGTGCCACACGACAGGGGGGTTGTGAAGCTTTCTTT. As protein: CATRQGGCEAFF.

The V gene is TRBV6-8, the J gene TRBJ1-1; TRBD1 might be the D (5 bases). Trimming stripped 10 bases from V and 5 bases from J, with 20 bases between. Germline CDR1 reads MNHGY; CDR2 reads SAAAGT. This CDR3 has 14 residues. This chain's CDR3 is CATKGPGGRTEAFF. CDR3 coding DNA: TGTGCCACCAAGGGCCCGGGGGGGAGGACTGAAGCTTTCTTT.

This clone was detected a few times. CDR3 DNA: TGTGCCTGGAGTGTGGTGGGTACGGGGGAGCTGTTTTTT. As protein: CAWSVVGTGELFF. The chain carries TRBV30 and TRBJ2-2; D unresolved. The CDR3 runs to 13 residues. Germline V gene lookup returns CDR1 GTSNPN and CDR2 SVGIG (reference sequence). V shed 0 bases and J shed 8 bases, with 10 bases lying between them.

The gene calls are TRBV9 and TRBJ2-7; D tentatively fits TRBD1 or TRBD2 (6 bases each). Germline V CDR1 and CDR2: SGDLS, YYNGEE. With 7 bases removed from V and 3 bases from J, the gap between germline ends came to 14 bases. This CDR3 is 13 amino acids long. For the CDR3, the DNA is TGTGCCAGCGGGGGGCAGGCAAGCTACGAGCAGTACTTC. As protein: CASGGQASYEQYF.

The chain carries TRBV29-1 and TRBJ2-7, with unresolved D. Germline-derived CDR1 and CDR2 are SQVTM and ANQGSEA. This CDR3 is built from 13 residues. V lost 4 bases and J 0 bases, leaving 10 bases between the germline ends. CDR3 DNA sequence: TGCAGCGTTGCAGACCCCAACTCCTACGAGCAGTACTTC. Amino acid sequence: CSVADPNSYEQYF.

The gene calls are TRBV6-8 and TRBJ2-2; D gene ambiguous. The CDR3 has 13 amino acids. CDR1 is MNHGY and CDR2 is SAAAGT in the germline V gene. Trimming pared 5 bases from V and 5 bases from J, leaving 9 bases between. The CDR3 sequence is CASSITKTGELFF. In DNA form, the CDR3 reads TGTGCCAGCAGTATTACAAAGACCGGGGAGCTGTTTTTT.

The J gene is TRBJ2-1, the V gene TRBV11-3; D tentatively fits TRBD1 or TRBD2 (5 bases each). V dropped 3 bases and J dropped 7 bases, with 16 bases sitting between them. The CDR3 contains 15 residues. Germline lookup yields CDR1 SGHNT and CDR2 YENEEA. The CDR3 reads CASSFRGDSWNEQFF. Here the CDR3 DNA reads TGTGCCAGCAGCTTCCGAGGGGATAGTTGGAATGAGCAGTTCTTC.

This clone turned up a few times. The chain is built from TRBV11-3 and TRBJ2-1; 7 bases line up with TRBD2. The CDR3 runs to 14 residues. In germline, CDR1 is SGHNT, CDR2 YENEEA. V shed 3 bases, J shed 6 bases, and the junction held 5 bases outside the gene matches. The CDR3 DNA reads TGTGCCAGCAGCTTTCAAGCGGGATTCAATGAGCAGTTCTTC. The encoded protein is CASSFQAGFNEQFF. The entire variable domain, with the rest obtained from reference TRBV11-3 and TRBJ2-1, is as follows: EAGVVQSPRYKIIEKKQPVAFWCNPISGHNTLYWYLQNLGQGPELLIRYENEEAVDDSQLPKDRFSAERLKGVDSTLKIQPAELGDSAVYLCASSFQAGFNEQFFGPGTRLTVL.

Only a few counts were recorded for this clone. The CDR3 nucleotides read TGTGCCAGCAGTTTACAGGGGGCGTATGGCTACACCTTC. Amino acids: CASSLQGAYGYTF. This chain uses TRBV28 with TRBJ1-2; 8 bases match TRBD1. V lost 2 bases and J lost 5; bases outside the gene matches: 1. This CDR3 comprises 13 residues. Looked up from germline, CDR1 is MDHEN and CDR2 is SYDVKM.

This clone was found a few times. The J gene is TRBJ1-5, the V gene TRBV9; no firm D call. The germline CDR1 and CDR2 sequences are SGDLS and YYNGEE. The CDR3 totals 13 residues. V was clipped by 0 bases and J by 4 bases, with 5 bases between them. CDR3 sequence: CASSVANNQPQHF. The CDR3 DNA sequence: TGTGCCAGCAGCGTAGCCAATAATCAGCCCCAGCATTTT.

Judged by abundance, this clone is medium-sized. This chain joins TRBV9 and TRBJ2-5; 7 bases agree with TRBD2. V shed 4 bases, J shed 4 bases, and the junction held 10 bases outside the gene matches. The CDR3 sequence is 15 residues long. Germline V CDR1 and CDR2: SGDLS, YYNGEE. In DNA, the CDR3 is TGTGCCAGCAGCCCTAGCCCTAGCGGTGGAGAGACCCAGTACTTC. Its translation: CASSPSPSGGETQYF.